This section outlines one T cell receptor beta chain sequence together with its context. The antigen is not known. These data belong to a study of T-cell memory formation after mild COVID-19. The wider study: The TCR clusters were mostly specific to one donor. Study-level points and caveats: Specificity for SARS-CoV-2 was not confirmed among the second-wave clones peaking on day 37. Contracting CD8+ clones were enriched in EMRA, CD4+ mainly in CM and EM.

The CDR3 is 15 residues long. The V end lost 0 bases, the J end lost 7 bases, and 14 bases lay between the germline ends. Germline CDR1 reads SGHRS; CDR2 reads YFSETQ. Employing constant-segment primers, 5'RACE generated TCR alpha and TCR beta cDNA libraries bearing sample barcodes and UMIs. TCRdb called the 5' RACE reads again in MiXCR, with one record for every CDR3 protein. The sample gives around 310,000 distinct CDR3 sequences, 20% to 25% of which show up once; around 20% is in the top ten. The sequence came from a man younger than 35 who had mild COVID-19 (a few samples of this study predate the infection). Cell type and time point are not known. The sequenced sample was PBMCs or a T cell subset sorted from them (not recorded which). The J gene is TRBJ1-5, the V gene TRBV5-1; a possible D gene is TRBD1 (6 bases). For the CDR3, the DNA is TGCGCCAGCAGCTTGGAGGGGGGCGCGGGGCAGCCCCAGCATTTT. This encodes CASSLEGGAGQPQHF.